This record concerns one T cell receptor beta chain sequence. The antigen it binds to is not known. No base quality information exists; no much larger clone differs at one position. The V end gives up 5 bases and the J end 3 bases, leaving 9 bases in the junction not matched to a gene. From the cysteine up to the phenylalanine, the CDR3 has a length of 14 residues. Left in the record is the CDR3 DNA by itself, 42 bases read in frame from the first base. The germline V gene (reference sequence) provides CDR1 DFQATT and CDR2 SNEGSKA. Only healthy Caucasian donors were included. This specimen comes from a study of identical twins (dated by TCRdb to between 2015 and 2016). About the full investigation: TCR alpha and beta repertoires from monozygotic twins, unrelated adults of various ages and cord blood were deep-sequenced to test whether fetal clonotypes persist. To rule out contamination, replicate twin experiments were performed at different times with different library preparation protocols. Here is what the overall study found, with its caveats: Zero-insertion analyses could be partly confounded by invariant T cells such as MAIT and iNKT, though diverse VJ usage argued against such confounding for most clonotypes. A weaker excess of twin sharing was found in beta out-of-frame sequences because the signal-to-noise ratio was lowered by fewer shared sequences. Abundant cord blood beta clonotypes had fewer insertions, young adult naive repertoires showed a similar but weaker trend, and memory repertoires showed no such trend. In monozygotic twins, out-of-frame TCR alpha sharing was systematically underestimated by recombination models, although the models agreed with sharing between unrelated individuals. Conclusions relied on cross-sectional statistical analysis, since the same donors could not be followed over many years. Compared with coincidental sharing between unrelated individuals, out-of-frame TCR alpha sequences shared between twins had an excess of sequences with low generation probability.

Library creation used 5' RACE. Sequencing used an Illumina HiSeq 2000. Template switching added a universal primer binding site, and the final cDNA carried a unique molecular identifier that allowed TCR cDNA molecules to be counted accurately. First-strand cDNA for TCR alpha and beta chains was synthesized from specific primers in the conserved constant-segment region. To control for contamination, every cDNA library carried two barcodes: a SMART-Mk sample barcode plus Illumina barcodes. Two successive PCR steps introduced TruSeq adapter sequences along with Illumina sample barcodes. TCR alpha and beta cDNA libraries were sequenced on the Illumina HiSeq platform with custom primers. The authors' pipeline ran thus. MiGEC processed the raw reads to extract unique molecular identifiers, while MiXCR was used to determine the CDR3 positions. For each individual, recombination models were inferred using an EM algorithm with the repgenHMM and IGoR tools. The tcR package in R was used for shared clonotype analysis, with sharing normalized by the product of cloneset sizes. Out-of-frame nonproductive sequences were analyzed to study raw recombination free of thymic and clonal selection effects. TCRdb ran its own pipeline on the public reads, namely fastp trimming at Q25 and MiXCR clone calling, and kept in-frame beta chains. All rows with the same CDR3 protein become a single entry with the most common DNA and genes. The authors' filters were not applied to this entry. The sample includes some 1,600,000 distinct CDR3 sequences, with under 35% observed a single time. About 0.27% of the sample is in the top ten clones.

The chain links TRBV20-1 with TRBJ1-1, with 7 junctional bases fitting TRBD1. The TCR was taken from a newborn girl in good health. Sequenced input: cord blood. This receptor has the CDR3 CSADGDRADTEAFF. At the DNA level, the sequence is TGCAGTGCTGACGGCGACAGGGCGGACACTGAAGCTTTCTTT.